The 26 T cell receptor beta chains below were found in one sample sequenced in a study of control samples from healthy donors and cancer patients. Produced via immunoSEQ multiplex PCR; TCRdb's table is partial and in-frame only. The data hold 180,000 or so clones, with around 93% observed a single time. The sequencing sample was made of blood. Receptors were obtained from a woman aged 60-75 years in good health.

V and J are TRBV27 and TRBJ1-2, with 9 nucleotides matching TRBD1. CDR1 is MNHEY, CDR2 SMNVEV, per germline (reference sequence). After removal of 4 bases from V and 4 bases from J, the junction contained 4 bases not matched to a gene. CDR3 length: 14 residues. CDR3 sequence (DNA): TGTGCCAGCAGTTCGACAGGGGGAGCCTATGGCTACACCTTC. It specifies CASSSTGGAYGYTF.

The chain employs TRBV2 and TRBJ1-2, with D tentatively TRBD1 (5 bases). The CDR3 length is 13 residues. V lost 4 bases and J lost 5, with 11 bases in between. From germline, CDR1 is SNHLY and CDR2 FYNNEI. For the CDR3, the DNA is TGTGCCAGCAGTGGGGACGGTTCTTATGGCTACACCTTC. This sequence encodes CASSGDGSYGYTF.

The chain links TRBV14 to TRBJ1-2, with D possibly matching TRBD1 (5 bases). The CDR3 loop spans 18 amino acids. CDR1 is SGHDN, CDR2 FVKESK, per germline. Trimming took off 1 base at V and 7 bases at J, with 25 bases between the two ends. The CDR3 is CASSQGLRQGRRWPGYTF. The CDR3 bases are TGTGCCAGCAGCCAAGGTCTCCGTCAGGGAAGGAGATGGCCTGGCTACACCTTC.

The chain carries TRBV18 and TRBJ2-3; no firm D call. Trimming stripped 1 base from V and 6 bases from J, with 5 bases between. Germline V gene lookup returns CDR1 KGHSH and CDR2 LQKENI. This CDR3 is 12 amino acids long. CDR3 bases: TGTGCCAGCTCACCACTAGGGGATACGCAGTATTTT. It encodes CASSPLGDTQYF. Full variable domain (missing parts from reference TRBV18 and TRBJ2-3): NAGVMQNPRHLVRRRGQEARLRCSPMKGHSHVYWYRQLPEEGLKFMVYLQKENIIDESGMPKERFSAEFPKEGPSILRIQQVVRGDSAAYFCASSPLGDTQYFGPGTRLTVL.

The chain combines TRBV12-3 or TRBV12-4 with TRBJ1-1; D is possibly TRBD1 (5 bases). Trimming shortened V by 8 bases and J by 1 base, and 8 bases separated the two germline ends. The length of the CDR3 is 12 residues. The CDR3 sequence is CASRGENTEAFF. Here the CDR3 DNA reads TGTGCCAGCCGAGGGGAGAACACTGAAGCTTTCTTT.

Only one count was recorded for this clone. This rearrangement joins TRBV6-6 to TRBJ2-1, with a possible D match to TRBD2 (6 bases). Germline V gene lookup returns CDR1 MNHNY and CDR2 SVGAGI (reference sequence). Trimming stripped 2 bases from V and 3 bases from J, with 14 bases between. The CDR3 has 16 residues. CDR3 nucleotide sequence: TGTGCCAGCAGTTACCCGGGAGCTTTGGGCTACAATGAGCAGTTCTTC. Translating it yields CASSYPGALGYNEQFF.

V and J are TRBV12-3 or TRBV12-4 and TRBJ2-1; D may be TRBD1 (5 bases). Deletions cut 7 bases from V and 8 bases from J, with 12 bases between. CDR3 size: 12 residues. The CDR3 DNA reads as TGTGCCAGCACCCGAGAAGGGGATGAGCAGTTCTTC. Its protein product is CASTREGDEQFF.

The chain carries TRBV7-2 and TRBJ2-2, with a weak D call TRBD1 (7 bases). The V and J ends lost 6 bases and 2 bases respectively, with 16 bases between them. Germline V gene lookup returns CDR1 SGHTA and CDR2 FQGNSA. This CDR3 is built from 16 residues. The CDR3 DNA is TGTGCCAGCAGATTTTTCGGAGGGGGCAACACCGGGGAGCTGTTTTTT. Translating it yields CASRFFGGGNTGELFF.

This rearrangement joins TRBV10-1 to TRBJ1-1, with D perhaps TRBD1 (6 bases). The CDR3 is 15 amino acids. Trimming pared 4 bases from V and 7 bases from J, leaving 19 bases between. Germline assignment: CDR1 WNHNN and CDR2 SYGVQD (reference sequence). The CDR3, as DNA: TGCGCCAGCAGTGGAACCAGGGGCTCGTCTTATGAAGCTTTCTTT. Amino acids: CASSGTRGSSYEAFF.

CDR3 loop: CASSLLGEGTEAFF. For the CDR3, the DNA is TGTGCCAGCAGCTTGTTAGGAGAAGGGACAGAAGCTTTCTTT. This sequence joins TRBV5-8 and TRBJ1-1, with D maybe TRBD1 (6 bases). Trimming left V 1 base short and J 8 bases short, with 15 bases between. Germline lookup yields CDR1 SGHTS and CDR2 YDEGEE. The CDR3 totals 14 residues.

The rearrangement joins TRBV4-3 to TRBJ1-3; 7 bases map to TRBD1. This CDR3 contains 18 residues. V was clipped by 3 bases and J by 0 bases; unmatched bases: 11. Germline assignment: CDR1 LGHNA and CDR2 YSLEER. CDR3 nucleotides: TGCGCCAGCAGCCACAGACTAGACAGGGCCCCCTCTGGAAACACCATATATTTT. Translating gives CASSHRLDRAPSGNTIYF.

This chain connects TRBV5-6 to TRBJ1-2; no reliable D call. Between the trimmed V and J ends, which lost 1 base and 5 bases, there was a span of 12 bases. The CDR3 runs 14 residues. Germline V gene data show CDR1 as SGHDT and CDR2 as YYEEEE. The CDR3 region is CASSLMGSTYGYTF. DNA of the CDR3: TGTGCCAGCAGCTTGATGGGGAGTACATATGGCTACACCTTC.

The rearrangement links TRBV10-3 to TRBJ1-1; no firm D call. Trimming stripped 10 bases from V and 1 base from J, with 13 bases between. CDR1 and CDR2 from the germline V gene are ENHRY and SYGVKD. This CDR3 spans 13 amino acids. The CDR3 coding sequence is TGTGCCAGTCAACGGGATCCGAACACTGAAGCTTTCTTT. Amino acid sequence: CASQRDPNTEAFF.

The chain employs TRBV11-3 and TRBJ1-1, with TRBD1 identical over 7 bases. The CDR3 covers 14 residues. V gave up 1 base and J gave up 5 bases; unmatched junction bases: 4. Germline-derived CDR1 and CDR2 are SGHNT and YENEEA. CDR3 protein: CASSLAPTGTEAFF. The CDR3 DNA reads TGTGCCAGCAGCTTAGCGCCGACAGGGACTGAAGCTTTCTTT.

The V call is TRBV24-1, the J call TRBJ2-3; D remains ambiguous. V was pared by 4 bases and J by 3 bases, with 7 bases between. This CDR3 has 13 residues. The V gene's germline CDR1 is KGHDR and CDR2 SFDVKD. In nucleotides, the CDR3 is TGTGCCACCAGTGACCACCCGACAGATACGCAGTATTTT. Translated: CATSDHPTDTQYF.

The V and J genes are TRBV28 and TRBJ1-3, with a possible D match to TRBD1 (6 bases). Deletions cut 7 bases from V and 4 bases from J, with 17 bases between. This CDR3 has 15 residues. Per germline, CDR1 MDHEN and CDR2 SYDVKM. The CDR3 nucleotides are TGTGCCAGCACCCAAGGGGGGGGCAGCGGAAACACCATATATTTT. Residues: CASTQGGGSGNTIYF.

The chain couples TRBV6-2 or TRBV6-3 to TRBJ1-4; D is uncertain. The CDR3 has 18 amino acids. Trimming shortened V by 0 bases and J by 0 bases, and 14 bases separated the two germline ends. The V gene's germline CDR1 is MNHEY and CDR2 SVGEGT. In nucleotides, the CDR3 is TGTGCCAGCAGTTACTCGACGGGCAGGCCGGCAACTAATGAAAAACTGTTTTTT. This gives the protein CASSYSTGRPATNEKLFF.

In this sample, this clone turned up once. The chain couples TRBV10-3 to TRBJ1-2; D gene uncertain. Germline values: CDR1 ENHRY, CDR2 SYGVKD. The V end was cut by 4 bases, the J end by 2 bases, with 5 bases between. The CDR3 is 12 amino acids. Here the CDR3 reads CAISAANYGYTF. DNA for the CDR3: TGTGCCATCAGTGCAGCCAACTATGGCTACACCTTC.

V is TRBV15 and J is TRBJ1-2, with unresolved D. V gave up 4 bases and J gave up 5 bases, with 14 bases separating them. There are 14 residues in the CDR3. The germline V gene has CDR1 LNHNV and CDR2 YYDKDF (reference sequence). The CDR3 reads CATSNIGISYGYTF. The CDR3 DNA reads TGTGCCACCAGCAATATCGGGATTTCATATGGCTACACCTTC.

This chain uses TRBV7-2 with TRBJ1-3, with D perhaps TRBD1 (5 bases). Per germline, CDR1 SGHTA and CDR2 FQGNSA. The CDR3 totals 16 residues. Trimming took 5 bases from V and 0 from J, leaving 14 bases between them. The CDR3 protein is CASSPFRDSSGNTIYF. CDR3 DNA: TGTGCCAGCAGCCCATTCAGGGATAGCTCTGGAAACACCATATATTTT. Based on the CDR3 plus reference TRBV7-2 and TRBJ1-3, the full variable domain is GAGVSQSPSNKVTEKGKDVELRCDPISGHTALYWYRQSLGQGLEFLIYFQGNSAPDKSGLPSDRFSAERTGGSVSTLTIQRTQQEDSAVYLCASSPFRDSSGNTIYFGEGSWLTVV.

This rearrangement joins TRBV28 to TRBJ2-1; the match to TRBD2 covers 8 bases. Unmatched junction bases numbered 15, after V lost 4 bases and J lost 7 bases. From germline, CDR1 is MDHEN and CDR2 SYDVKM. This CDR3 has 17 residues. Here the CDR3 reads CASSSLWASGGVNEQFF. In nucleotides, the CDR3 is TGTGCCAGCAGTTCCCTTTGGGCCAGCGGGGGAGTGAATGAGCAGTTCTTC.

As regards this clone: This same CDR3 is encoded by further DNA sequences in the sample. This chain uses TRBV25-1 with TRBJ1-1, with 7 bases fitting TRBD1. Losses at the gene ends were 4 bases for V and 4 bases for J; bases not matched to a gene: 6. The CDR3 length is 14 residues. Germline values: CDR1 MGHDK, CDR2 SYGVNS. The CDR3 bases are TGTGCCAGCAGTGGGGACAGTGAAGTCACTGAAGCTTTCTTT. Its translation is CASSGDSEVTEAFF.

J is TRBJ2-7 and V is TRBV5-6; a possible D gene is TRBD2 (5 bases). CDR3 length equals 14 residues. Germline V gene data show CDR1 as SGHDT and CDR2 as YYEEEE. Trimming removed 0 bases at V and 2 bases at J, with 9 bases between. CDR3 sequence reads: CASSLAGLPYEQYF. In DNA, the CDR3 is TGTGCCAGCAGCTTGGCCGGACTCCCCTACGAGCAGTACTTC.

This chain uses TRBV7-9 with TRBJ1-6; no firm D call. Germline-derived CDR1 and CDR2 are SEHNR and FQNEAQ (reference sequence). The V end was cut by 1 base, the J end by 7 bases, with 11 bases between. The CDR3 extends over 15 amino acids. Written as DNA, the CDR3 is TGTGCCAGCAGCTTAGAGGGCAGCGGGAATTCACCCCTCCACTTT. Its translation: CASSLEGSGNSPLHF.

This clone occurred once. Written as DNA, the CDR3 is TGTGCCAGCAGCTTTCCCGGGACAGGGATCAGGGGCTCCTACGAGCAGTACTTC. Translation gives CASSFPGTGIRGSYEQYF. V is TRBV5-5 and J is TRBJ2-7; 9 positions agree with TRBD1. With V trimmed by 2 bases and J by 0 bases, 12 bases remained unmatched. Per germline, CDR1 SGHKS and CDR2 YYEKEE (reference sequence). The CDR3 contains 18 residues. The full variable domain, with the rest looked up from reference TRBV5-5 and TRBJ2-7, is DAGVTQSPTHLIKTRGQQVTLRCSPISGHKSVSWYQQVLGQGPQFIFQYYEKEERGRGNFPDRFSARQFPNYSSELNVNALLLGDSALYLCASSFPGTGIRGSYEQYFGPGTRLTVT.

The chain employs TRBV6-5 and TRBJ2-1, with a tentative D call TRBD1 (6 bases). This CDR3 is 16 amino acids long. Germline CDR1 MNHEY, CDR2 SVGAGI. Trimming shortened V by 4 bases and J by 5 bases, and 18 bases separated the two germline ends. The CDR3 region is CASSSYRAPRDNEQFF. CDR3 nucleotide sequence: TGTGCCAGCAGTTCGTACAGGGCCCCGAGGGACAATGAGCAGTTCTTC.